This T cell receptor (beta chain) was sequenced for a study of identical twins listed by TCRdb under 2016. Background for the entire study: To test whether fetal clonotypes persist, the study used deep sequencing on TCR alpha and beta repertoires from monozygotic twins, unrelated adults of various ages, and cord blood. Replicate twin experiments were performed at different times using different library preparation protocols to rule out contamination. The paper's findings and limits, for the study overall: A weaker excess of twin sharing was found in beta out-of-frame sequences because the signal-to-noise ratio was lowered by fewer shared sequences. Invariant T cells such as MAIT and iNKT could partly confound zero-insertion analyses, though diverse VJ usage argued against this for most clonotypes. Compared with coincidental sharing between unrelated individuals, out-of-frame TCR alpha sequences shared between twins showed an excess of sequences with low generation probability. Recombination models systematically underestimated out-of-frame TCR alpha sharing in monozygotic twins but agreed with sharing between unrelated individuals. Because the same donors could not be followed over many years, the conclusions relied on cross-sectional statistical analysis. Abundant cord blood beta clonotypes carried fewer insertions; young adult naive repertoires showed a weaker similar trend, while memory repertoires showed none.

Every donor was a healthy Caucasian. The study also sequenced three unrelated non-twin adults: a male aged 18 to 29, a male aged 50 to 59 and a female aged 50 to 59. Using Miltenyi CD45RO+ enrichment and human naive T-cell isolation kits, memory (CD45RO+) and naive T cells were isolated from PBMC. This clonotype was observed a handful of times. Its antigen remains unidentified. No clone much larger than this one lies a single base away; base qualities are absent. The trim is 4 bases for V and 0 bases for J, with a gap of 16 bases between the germline ends. CDR1 SEHNR and CDR2 FQNEAQ were looked up in the germline V gene (reference sequence). From the cysteine up to the phenylalanine, the CDR3 has a length of 18 residues. The sequence is cut down to CDR3 DNA, 54 bases in frame from base 1. Libraries were built with 5' RACE. The sequencing machine was an Illumina HiSeq 2000. Template switching added a universal primer binding site, and the final cDNA carried a unique molecular identifier that allowed TCR cDNA molecules to be counted accurately. Specific primers in the conserved constant-segment region were used to synthesize first-strand cDNA for TCR alpha and beta chains. To control for contamination, every cDNA library carried two barcodes: a SMART-Mk sample barcode plus Illumina barcodes. TruSeq adapter sequences and Illumina sample barcodes were added in two successive PCR steps. The TCR alpha and beta cDNA libraries were sequenced on the Illumina HiSeq platform using custom primers. From the authors' description of their analysis: MiGEC was used to process raw reads and extract unique molecular identifiers, and MiXCR was used to find CDR3 positions. Recombination models were inferred per individual with the repgenHMM and IGoR tools using an EM algorithm. Shared clonotypes were analyzed with the tcR package in R, and sharing was normalized by the product of cloneset sizes. Out-of-frame nonproductive sequences were analyzed to study raw recombination free of thymic and clonal selection effects. TCRdb applied fastp at Q25 and MiXCR to the public reads, then kept only in-frame beta chains. When rows share a CDR3 protein, they turn into one entry using the most common DNA and genes. The V and J calls were determined by TCRdb, not by the authors. This sample is represented by about 390,000 distinct CDR3 sequences; roughly 9% of them were singletons. The ten largest clones add up to roughly 9% of the sample.

The TCR sequence derives from a woman aged 45 to 65 in good health. The material sequenced was naive T cells sorted from blood. This specimen's cell subset or site label, interpreted: cells isolated with a human naive T-cell isolation kit. The chain was built from TRBV7-9 and TRBJ1-6, and the D gene may be TRBD1, 5 bases matching. The nucleotide sequence is TGTGCCAGCAGCTCCCGGAGGGGAGAGGGCTCCTATAATTCACCCCTCCACTTT. Its amino acids are CASSSRRGEGSYNSPLHF.